This TCR beta chain stems from a study of vaccination effects on CD4 cells after COVID-19. Study-wide context: Ahead of sequencing, the ViraFEST assay grew antigen-specific CD4+ T cells using viral peptide pools. Study-level points and caveats: A shortage of convalescent patients and an absence of early post-infection timepoints characterized the study.

V lost 0 bases and J lost 5, with 9 bases in between. This CDR3 is 13 amino acids long. The germline gives CDR1 GTSNPN, CDR2 SVGIG (reference sequence). Subsequent to about 10 days of culture, CD4+ T cells were isolated. Participants were given two doses of BNT162b2 or mRNA-1273 vaccine. Nucleocapsid antibodies were negative in the vaccine recipients, who had never had SARS-CoV-2 infection. Sequencing was performed with immunoSEQ multiplex PCR; in TCRdb, only in-frame clones are kept and a portion is missing. The data hold tens of thousands of clones, with 70% to 75% observed a single time. With regard to this clone: Its cognate antigen is unknown.

Sample: CD4+ T cells from PBMCs cultured without peptide, taken after COVID-19 vaccination. This clonotype was obtained from a human donor who received a COVID-19 vaccine. The chain is built from TRBV30 and TRBJ2-3, with D perhaps matching TRBD1 (6 bases). CDR3: CAWSVTGLDTQYF. CDR3 DNA: TGTGCCTGGAGTGTAACAGGGTTAGATACGCAGTATTTT.